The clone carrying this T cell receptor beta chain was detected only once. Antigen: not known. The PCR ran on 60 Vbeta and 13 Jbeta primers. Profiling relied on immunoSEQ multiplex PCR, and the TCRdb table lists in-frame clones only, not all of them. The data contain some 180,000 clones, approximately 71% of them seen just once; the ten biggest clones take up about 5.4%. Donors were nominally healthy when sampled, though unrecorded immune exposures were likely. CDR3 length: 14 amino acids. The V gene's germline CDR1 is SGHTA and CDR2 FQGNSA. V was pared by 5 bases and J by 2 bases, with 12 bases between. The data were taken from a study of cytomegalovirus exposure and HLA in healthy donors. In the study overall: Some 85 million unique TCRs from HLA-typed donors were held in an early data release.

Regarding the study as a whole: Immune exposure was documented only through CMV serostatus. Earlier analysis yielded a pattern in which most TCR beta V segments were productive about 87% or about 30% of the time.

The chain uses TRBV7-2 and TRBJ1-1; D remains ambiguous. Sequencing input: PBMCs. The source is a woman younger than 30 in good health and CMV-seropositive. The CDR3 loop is CASSLRGSNTEAFF. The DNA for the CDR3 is TGTGCCAGCAGCCTCCGCGGAAGTAACACTGAAGCTTTCTTT.